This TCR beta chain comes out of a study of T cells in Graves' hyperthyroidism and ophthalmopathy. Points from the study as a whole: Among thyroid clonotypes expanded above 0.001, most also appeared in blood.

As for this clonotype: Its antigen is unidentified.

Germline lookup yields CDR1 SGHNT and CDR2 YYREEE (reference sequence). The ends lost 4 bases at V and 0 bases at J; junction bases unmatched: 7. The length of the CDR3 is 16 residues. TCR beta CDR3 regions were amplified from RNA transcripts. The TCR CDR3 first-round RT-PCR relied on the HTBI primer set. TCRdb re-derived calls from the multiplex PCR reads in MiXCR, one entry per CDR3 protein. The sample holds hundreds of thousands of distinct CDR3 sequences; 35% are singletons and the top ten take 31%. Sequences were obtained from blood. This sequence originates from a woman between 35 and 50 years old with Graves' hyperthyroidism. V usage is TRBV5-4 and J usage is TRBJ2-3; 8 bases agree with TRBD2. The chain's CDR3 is CASSLRPGGSTDTQYF. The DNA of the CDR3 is TGTGCCAGCAGCCTTAGGCCGGGGGGGAGCACAGATACGCAGTATTTT.